Below are 8 T cell receptor beta chains sequenced from a single sample in a study of graft-versus-host responses after intestinal transplantation. Sequencing was performed with immunoSEQ multiplex PCR; in TCRdb, only in-frame clones are kept and a portion is missing. In the table there are around 110,000 clones, 87% of which are singletons. No antigen is known for these receptors. The sample here was unstimulated CD4+ T cells sorted from spleen or lymph node cells, taken before transplant. Source of these receptors: a human donor who was the organ donor for an intestinal transplant.

In this sample, this clone turned up many times. This chain uses TRBV5-1 with TRBJ2-3; D might be TRBD2 (6 bases). Germline CDR1 SGHRS, CDR2 YFSETQ. Trimming cost V 2 bases and J 0 bases, with 16 bases left between them. The CDR3 runs 17 residues. CDR3 region: CASSFTTSIRSTDTQYF. CDR3 bases: TGCGCCAGCAGCTTCACTACTAGCATACGTAGCACAGATACGCAGTATTTT. Variable domain in full (rest from reference TRBV5-1 and TRBJ2-3): KAGVTQTPRYLIKTRGQQVTLSCSPISGHRSVSWYQQTPGQGLQFLFEYFSETQRNKGNFPGRFSGRQFSNSRSEMNVSTLELGDSALYLCASSFTTSIRSTDTQYFGPGTRLTVL.

This chain links TRBV25-1 with TRBJ2-1, with 10 bases identical to TRBD1. Germline CDR1 reads MGHDK; CDR2 reads SYGVNS. This CDR3 is built from 15 residues. Losses at the gene ends were 5 bases for V and 8 bases for J; bases not matched to a gene: 9. CDR3 sequence: CASSKRDRGFDEQFF. The CDR3 nucleotides read TGTGCCAGCAGTAAACGGGACAGGGGCTTTGATGAGCAGTTCTTC. The full variable domain, with the rest looked up from reference TRBV25-1 and TRBJ2-1, is EADIYQTPRYLVIGTGKKITLECSQTMGHDKMYWYQQDPGMELHLIHYSYGVNSTEKGDLSSESTVSRIRTEHFPLTLESARPSHTSQYLCASSKRDRGFDEQFFGPGTRLTVL.

This chain uses TRBV27 with TRBJ1-1; 9 bases map to TRBD1. After removal of 3 bases from V and 1 base from J, the junction contained 12 bases not matched to a gene. This CDR3 spans 18 amino acids. Per germline, CDR1 MNHEY and CDR2 SMNVEV (reference sequence). The CDR3 here is CASSFQGQGRYRNTEAFF. Here the CDR3 DNA reads TGTGCCAGCAGTTTTCAGGGACAGGGCCGTTATCGGAACACTGAAGCTTTCTTT.

This clone has a handful of counts. The chain combines TRBV21-1 with TRBJ2-7; no DNA check was done on the table's D call, TRBD2. TRBV21-1 has pseudogene status. The CDR3 runs 12 residues. The DNA for the CDR3 is TGTGCCAGCAGCTCTCGGGGGTGGGAGCAGTACTTC. Amino acids: CASSSRGWEQYF.

The chain uses TRBV5-1 and TRBJ2-1, with 10 bases lining up with TRBD2. J was trimmed by 8 bases and V by 0 bases; bases with no gene match: 5. CDR1 is SGHRS, CDR2 YFSETQ, per germline. The CDR3 has 15 residues. CDR3 sequence: CASSLALAGKYEQFF. The CDR3 DNA reads TGCGCCAGCAGCTTGGCACTAGCGGGGAAGTATGAGCAGTTCTTC.

The chain joins TRBV16 to TRBJ1-5; D possibly corresponds to TRBD1 (5 bases). Germline V gives CDR1 KGHSY, CDR2 FQNENV. Deletions cut 0 bases from V and 1 base from J, with 7 bases between. The CDR3 consists of 15 residues. DNA of the CDR3: TGTGCCAGCAGCCAATCAGGGGCGAGCAATCAGCCCCAGCATTTT. It yields the protein CASSQSGASNQPQHF.

V and J are TRBV7-2 and TRBJ2-5, with 10 positions matching TRBD2. Trimming at V came to 3 bases and at J to 6 bases, leaving 10 bases not matched to a gene. CDR1 SGHTA and CDR2 FQGNSA come from the germline V gene. CDR3 size: 16 residues. The CDR3 protein is CASSLVLAGVEKTQYF. CDR3 in DNA: TGTGCCAGCAGCTTGGTTCTAGCGGGAGTAGAAAAGACCCAGTACTTC.

V is TRBV29-1 and J is TRBJ1-1; 7 nucleotides line up with TRBD1. Germline V gives CDR1 SQVTM, CDR2 ANQGSEA. The J segment lost 3 bases and the V segment lost 2 bases, leaving 6 bases of the junction unmatched. The CDR3 sequence is 14 residues long. In DNA form, the CDR3 reads TGCAGCGTTGAAAACGACAGGGAGCACACTGAAGCTTTCTTT. This translates into CSVENDREHTEAFF.